This T cell receptor beta chain was profiled in a study of blood T cell repertoires in COVID-19. Overall study: The analysed material was cDNA or gDNA that came from T cells, B-cell-depleted T cells, or PBMCs.

Libraries were prepared by immunoSEQ multiplex PCR; TCRdb keeps only in-frame clonotypes and omits some of them. In the table there are some 170,000 clones, roughly 84% of which are singletons. Deletions cut 3 bases from V and 1 base from J, with 4 bases between. Germline V gives CDR1 LNHDA, CDR2 SQIVND (reference sequence). CDR3 length equals 14 residues. The source of this sequence is a human donor with acute COVID-19. The donor label of this sample is uncertain. Sequencing was performed on PBMCs or T cells enriched from blood (not recorded which). The rearrangement joins TRBV19 to TRBJ2-6, with no clear D. As DNA, the CDR3 is TGTGCCAGTAGTATTCCGTCTGGGGCCAACGTCCTGACTTTC. It is translated as CASSIPSGANVLTF.